Sequencing of this T cell receptor (beta chain) was carried out in a study of cytomegalovirus exposure and HLA in healthy donors. J lost 12 bases, V lost 2 bases, and 8 bases had no gene match. The CDR3 has 14 amino acids. Germline CDR1 KGHSH, CDR2 LQKENI. The study, taken as a whole, reports: CMV serostatus was the sole immune exposure data available. An assumption of roughly uniform sequencing depth across donors underlay the presence/absence analyses. Confirmation in vitro established that a few CMV-associated chains were specific for CMV antigens.

For this clone: Its antigen remains unidentified.

The PCR used 60 Vbeta and 13 Jbeta primers. The method was immunoSEQ multiplex PCR; TCRdb's version includes in-frame clones alone and lacks a portion of them. Here the sample spans 89,000 or so clones, over 75% being singletons. V is TRBV18 and J is TRBJ1-4; 8 bases line up with TRBD1. The receptor was derived from a boy between 5 and 17 years old in good health and CMV-seronegative. Input material: PBMCs. In DNA, the CDR3 is TGTGCCAGCTCACCAGGGACAGGTATAGGCGAACTGTTTTTT. As protein: CASSPGTGIGELFF.